Listed below are T cell receptor beta chains from one sample, sequenced in a study of blood T cells in healthy people across ages. MiXCR was run by TCRdb on the 5' RACE reads, yielding one entry per CDR3 protein. The table lists hundreds of thousands of distinct CDR3 sequences, approximately 60% of them singletons. The sample taken for sequencing was blood. These receptors came from a man aged 40-50 years in good health. Both conserved end residues are part of each CDR3.

V gene: TRBV25-1; CDR3 protein: CASRRDRVGTQYF
V gene: TRBV6-5; CDR3 protein: CASSYSTGGSNEQYF
V gene: TRBV12-3/TRBV12-4; CDR3 protein: CASSLGQSLGETQYF
V gene: TRBV5-6; CDR3 protein: CASSRGNSNEKLFF
V gene: TRBV7-9; CDR3 protein: CAVLGGYEQYF
V gene: TRBV20-1; CDR3 protein: CSGGQGFRETQYF
V gene: TRBV24-1; CDR3 protein: CATSDPIAGGSYNEQFF
V gene: TRBV4-3; CDR3 protein: CASSQDWIGGGGSYNEQFF
V gene: TRBV6-2/TRBV6-3; CDR3 protein: CASKDVDEQYF
V gene: TRBV7-2; CDR3 protein: CASSLGYQTDTQYF
V gene: TRBV10-3; CDR3 protein: CAISLTGGLAKNIQYF
V gene: TRBV6-2/TRBV6-3; CDR3 protein: CATEGTRTDTQYF
V gene: TRBV12-3/TRBV12-4; CDR3 protein: CASSFMWVDYGYTF
V gene: TRBV7-2; CDR3 protein: CASSLRTGTDQETQYF
V gene: TRBV7-8; CDR3 protein: CASSLLGTGLNEKLFF
V gene: TRBV14; CDR3 protein: CASSLRQVFTGGETQYF
V gene: TRBV9; CDR3 protein: CAGSVEGTGGGETQYF
V gene: TRBV7-2; CDR3 protein: CASSFKTGGGNEQFF
V gene: TRBV5-1; CDR3 protein: CASSFPTAGYTF
V gene: TRBV29-1; CDR3 protein: CSVYVQGNYNEQFF
V gene: TRBV10-3; CDR3 protein: CAICSGAPFESGNTIYF
V gene: TRBV12-3/TRBV12-4; CDR3 protein: CASSPRGRLYGYTF
V gene: TRBV25-1; CDR3 protein: CASSEEQGQPQHF
V gene: TRBV28; CDR3 protein: CASRPGQVPFFGAFF
V gene: TRBV2; CDR3 protein: CASSVSDRGRANVLTF
V gene: TRBV28; CDR3 protein: CASSQQQRGLNIQYF
V gene: TRBV11-3; CDR3 protein: CASSQAGTGVEQYF
V gene: TRBV6-5; CDR3 protein: CASSYGPMRQETQYF
V gene: TRBV5-1; CDR3 protein: CASSDNLGQGHETQYF
V gene: TRBV7-2; CDR3 protein: CASSFVAGAGETQYF